The present T cell receptor (beta chain) was sequenced within a study of shared clonotypes between healthy human individuals (dated by TCRdb to 2020 to 2022). A note on the overall study: Two women and a few men aged 18 to 49 years were included in the cohort. For each donor, CD4 naive and CD4 memory were each given three plates, CD8 naive was given two plates, and CD8 memory was given one plate. To estimate repertoire size and how much clonotype sharing occurs between individuals, the study deeply sequenced the blood TCR repertoires of several healthy adults. To increase sequencing depth and limit assay-specific biases, different laboratories used diverse techniques to prepare libraries and sequence TCR repertoires. Per donor, leukapheresis produced somewhere between about 0.8 and 9.5 billion PBMCs.

A word on this clone: The antigen it binds to is not known. The sample holds no much larger clone one base away, and base qualities are not on file.

What the research found in general, with its limitations: The small number of donors limited the genetic and exposure-history diversity represented. Sharing across a handful of donors was observed for around 5% of naive CD4, less than 4% of naive CD8, about 2.5% of memory CD4, and roughly 0.4% of memory CD8 clonotypes. Pairwise subsampling indicated that sequencing depth was expected to affect the degree of clonotype sharing among donors. Larger estimated clonotype richness was generally found for naive subsets than for memory subsets. Incomplete sequencing was indicated by rarefaction of sorted-subset datasets, despite the large sequencing depth. Compared with non-shared clonotypes, the clonotypes found in all four sorted-subset donors had higher generation probabilities. Sampling was limited to blood, and TCR repertoires in tissue likely differ from TCR repertoires in blood.

The CDR3 spans 15 residues, from the cysteine through the phenylalanine. Solely the CDR3 DNA is kept, with 45 bases framed from the first base. CDR1 and CDR2 were assigned from the germline V gene as SGDLS and YYNGEE. Here V drops 0 bases and J drops 6 bases, and the junction holds 5 bases not matched to any gene. Using the deep immunoSEQ assay, TCR CDR3 regions were amplified from genomic DNA by multiplex PCR. Genomic DNA extracted from each cell subset was distributed evenly over all wells of several immunoSEQ 96-well plates, and each plate served as one replicate. Each replicate PCR for sorted subsets received about 180 ng genomic DNA, equal to roughly 30,000 T cell genomes. Purified libraries were quantified with a Qubit 3.0 fluorometer, sized on a Bioanalyzer 2100, and re-quantified with the KAPA Library Quantification kit. Each immunoSEQ 96-well plate was sequenced on its own single-read 150-cycle Illumina NextSeq 550 flow cell. From the authors' description of their analysis: Because only junctional sequences without quality scores were contained in the immunoSEQ output, filtering matching that applied to full-length reads could not be performed. Sequences were annotated with PyIR, a Python wrapper for IgBLAST v1.9, using IMGT germline references to assign V/J genes and CDR3. Reads were removed for weak V/J assignments (E-value above 1e-6), missing CDR3, stop codons, out-of-frame junctions, or ambiguous translated residues. V3J clonotypes were defined as sequences sharing an identical inferred V gene, J gene, and CDR3 amino acid sequence. Percentage overlap between repertoires was calculated by dividing the number of shared unique clonotypes by the size of the smaller repertoire. Three approaches were used to assess repertoire richness: RTK rarefaction, the Chao1 estimator, and Recon v2.1 estimates of unobserved clonotypes. OLGA was used to compute generation probabilities for all TCRbeta clonotypes that the gDNA method yielded from a handful of donors. TCRdb took over this immuneACCESS table, retaining in-frame rearrangements with V and J assigned. Such tables are incomplete; in checked studies, under half of the missing clones stem from an unresolved V gene, and the remainder is unexplained. Clonal size and the V and J genes are those of that table, whereas D and trimming came from the DNA. For this sample the table gives roughly 1,600,000 clones, of which 98% were detected only once. The ten most abundant clones make up about 0.34% of the sample.

The donors were healthy, HIV-negative adults who had no recently reported acute infections or vaccinations. Only Caucasian adults living in Nashville, Tennessee, USA were represented among the donors. CD4+ T cells were enriched by magnetic negative selection, after which naive cells were positively selected on CD45RA and the negative fraction was taken as the memory subset. Blood was obtained by leukapheresis, after which PBMCs were separated by Ficoll-Histopaque density gradient centrifugation and cryopreserved in liquid nitrogen vapor phase. Analytical flow cytometry was used to check the purity and quantity of each magnetically sorted T cell population. From each sorted fraction, genomic DNA was isolated and quantified by UV absorbance on a Nanodrop 2000c.

Recombination connected TRBV9 to TRBJ2-7; TRBD2 aligns with 11 central bases. The sample taken for sequencing was naive CD4+ T cells sorted from blood. According to the study, the label for this sample's cell subset or site signals: CD45RA+ positively selected. The TCR was taken from a man between 25 and 39 years old in good health. CDR3 region: CASSVDPSGRLEQYF. The nucleotide sequence reads as follows: TGTGCCAGCAGCGTAGACCCTAGCGGGAGGCTCGAGCAGTACTTC.